The 9 T cell receptor beta chains below were found in one sample sequenced in a study of T-cell memory formation after mild COVID-19. TCRdb processed the 5' RACE reads anew with MiXCR; each CDR3 protein has one entry. In the table there are about half a million distinct CDR3 sequences, 15% to 20% of which are singletons. The sample was PBMCs or a T cell subset sorted from them (not recorded which). All receptors come from an adult woman who had mild COVID-19 (a few samples of this study predate the infection). Cell type and time point are not known.

V is TRBV24-1 and J is TRBJ2-5; TRBD1 matches at 8 bases. Germline CDR1 reads KGHDR; CDR2 reads SFDVKD. V lost 3 bases and J lost 4; bases outside the gene matches: 6. The CDR3 extends over 15 amino acids. CDR3: CATSDAGGAGETQYF. The CDR3 DNA is TGTGCCACCAGTGATGCAGGGGGCGCGGGAGAGACCCAGTACTTC.

The gene calls are TRBV27 and TRBJ1-1, with 8 bases matching TRBD1. V was clipped by 3 bases and J by 6 bases; unmatched bases: 3. The CDR3 length is 13 residues. Looked up from germline, CDR1 is MNHEY and CDR2 is SMNVEV (reference sequence). The CDR3 DNA follows: TGTGCCAGCAGTTTTCGGACAGGGTCTGAAGCTTTCTTT. Protein product: CASSFRTGSEAFF.

Only a few counts were recorded for this clonotype. The chain employs TRBV20-1 and TRBJ1-2, with 7 bases that match TRBD1. Trimming at V came to 6 bases and at J to 4 bases, leaving 14 bases not matched to a gene. Germline assignment: CDR1 DFQATT and CDR2 SNEGSKA (reference sequence). This CDR3 has 15 amino acids. CDR3 DNA: TGCAGTGCCCCCGACAGGGTCCGGGGAGTCTATGGCTACACCTTC. It specifies CSAPDRVRGVYGYTF.

This clonotype was observed at least ten times. The rearrangement joins TRBV12-3 or TRBV12-4 to TRBJ2-7; TRBD2 might be the D (5 bases). V was shortened by 4 bases and J by 3 bases, with 10 bases between the two germline ends. The CDR3 extends over 13 amino acids. The chain's CDR3 is CASSSREGYEQYF. The CDR3 DNA sequence: TGTGCCAGCAGTTCCCGGGAAGGCTACGAGCAGTACTTC.

The rearrangement uses TRBV20-1 and TRBJ2-7; 9 bases line up with TRBD2. The CDR3 spans 14 residues. The V and J ends lost 3 bases and 5 bases, in that order; junction bases with no gene match: 8. The germline CDR1 and CDR2 sequences are DFQATT and SNEGSKA (reference sequence). The CDR3 here is CSAREGLAYNEQYF. In nucleotides, the CDR3 is TGCAGTGCTAGGGAGGGACTAGCCTATAACGAGCAGTACTTC.

This clonotype was observed a few times. The chain employs TRBV30 and TRBJ2-3; the D gene is possibly TRBD1 (6 bases). This CDR3 has 14 amino acids. V lost 7 bases and J 4 bases, leaving 18 bases between the germline ends. Germline CDR1 is GTSNPN and CDR2 is SVGIG (reference sequence). The CDR3 DNA reads as TGTGCCTTGGGGGCAGGGGTAATCGCAGATACGCAGTATTTT. It yields the protein CALGAGVIADTQYF.

This chain links TRBV2 with TRBJ1-2; weak D call: TRBD1 (6 bases). The CDR3 is 12 amino acids. The V gene lost 2 bases and the J gene lost 8 bases, with 9 bases spanning the gap. Germline CDR1 reads SNHLY; CDR2 reads FYNNEI. DNA for the CDR3: TGTGCCAGCAGTGAATCAGACAGGGGCTACACCTTC. Translated, it gives CASSESDRGYTF.

The chain uses TRBV7-2 and TRBJ2-5; perhaps D is TRBD1 or TRBD2 (5 bases each). The ends were cut back, 1 base at V and 9 bases at J, with 12 bases in the middle. The germline CDR1 and CDR2 sequences are SGHTA and FQGNSA. This CDR3 has 13 amino acids. The DNA of the CDR3 is TGTGCCAGCAGCTTAGAGAGGGGAAGGGCCCAGTACTTC. Translated: CASSLERGRAQYF. Variable domain in full (rest from reference TRBV7-2 and TRBJ2-5): GAGVSQSPSNKVTEKGKDVELRCDPISGHTALYWYRQSLGQGLEFLIYFQGNSAPDKSGLPSDRFSAERTGGSVSTLTIQRTQQEDSAVYLCASSLERGRAQYFGPGTRLLVL.

This clonotype was seen a handful of times. The chain employs TRBV5-4 and TRBJ2-3; D not resolved. V was shortened by 7 bases and J by 6 bases, with 24 bases between the two germline ends. Per germline, CDR1 SGHNT and CDR2 YYREEE (reference sequence). This CDR3 has 16 residues. The CDR3 DNA reads as TGTGCCAGCCAGCCGCGCGGCGGCAGCCCCCAGGATACGCAGTATTTT. The encoded protein is CASQPRGGSPQDTQYF. Combining the CDR3 with reference TRBV5-4 and TRBJ2-3 gives the whole variable domain ETGVTQSPTHLIKTRGQQVTLRCSSQSGHNTVSWYQQALGQGPQFIFQYYREEENGRGNFPPRFSGLQFPNYSSELNVNALELDDSALYLCASQPRGGSPQDTQYFGPGTRLTVL.